These 18 T cell receptor beta chains share one sample of origin, sequenced in a study of molecular identifiers for immune sequencing clone quantification. TCRdb reprocessed the PCR reads via MiXCR and lists one record per CDR3 protein. The sample has 2,000 to 3,000 distinct CDR3 sequences; around 22% are singletons. Sequencing was done on a sample of naive CD8+ T cells from blood, with Jurkat cell RNA spiked in. Subset meaning: FACS-sorted CD8+CD4-CCR7+CD45RA+ naive T cells. The receptor source for this set is a human donor in good health. Some libraries in this study had Jurkat cell RNA spiked in.

This clonotype is deemed medium-sized. The J gene is TRBJ1-5, the V gene TRBV27; D is ambiguous. This CDR3 has 14 residues. V lost 0 bases and J 5 bases, leaving 8 bases between the germline ends. In germline, CDR1 is MNHEY, CDR2 SMNVEV (reference sequence). CDR3 sequence (DNA): TGTGCCAGCAGTTTATCAGGTGCTCATCAGCCCCAGCATTTT. Residues: CASSLSGAHQPQHF.

Judged by abundance, this clonotype is medium-sized. This rearrangement joins TRBV29-1 to TRBJ2-1, with 8 bases that match TRBD2. The germline V gene encodes CDR1 SQVTM and CDR2 ANQGSEA. This CDR3 is 11 amino acids long. V lost 1 base to trimming and J lost 15 bases; unmatched junction nucleotides: 5. The CDR3: CSVEAREGLFF. The DNA of the CDR3 is TGCAGCGTTGAAGCCCGGGAGGGGTTGTTCTTC.

The CDR3 coding sequence is TGCGCCAGCAGCCAAGTGGAGTACAATGAGCAGTTCTTC. Protein product: CASSQVEYNEQFF. The chain carries TRBV4-3 and TRBJ2-1; D ambiguous. The CDR3 consists of 13 residues. CDR1 is LGHNA, CDR2 YSLEER, per germline. Trimming took 1 base from V and 4 from J, leaving 5 bases between them.

In this sample, this clonotype is medium-sized. The V and J genes are TRBV5-4 and TRBJ2-7; 8 bases match TRBD1. The J segment lost 7 bases and the V segment lost 4 bases, leaving 7 bases of the junction unmatched. This CDR3 is built from 13 residues. Germline-derived CDR1 and CDR2 are SGHNT and YYREEE (reference sequence). The CDR3 nucleotides are TGTGCCAGCAGCGTCGGGACAGGAGGAGAGCAGTACTTC. Translated: CASSVGTGGEQYF.

This clonotype is large. This chain connects TRBV12-3 or TRBV12-4 to TRBJ1-5, with D hard to call. The CDR3 has 13 amino acids. V dropped 8 bases and J dropped 5 bases, with 13 bases sitting between them. CDR3 sequence (DNA): TGTGCCAGCGGAGTACAATTGTATCAGCCCCAGCATTTT. This translates into CASGVQLYQPQHF.

This clonotype is judged medium-sized (0.01 to 0.1%). The chain joins TRBV7-9 to TRBJ2-7, with D maybe TRBD2 (6 bases). V was cut by 4 bases and J by 4 bases, with 14 bases left in between. Germline-derived CDR1 and CDR2 are SEHNR and FQNEAQ (reference sequence). CDR3 length: 14 amino acids. The CDR3 spells CASSSPSGSYEQYF. CDR3 nucleotides: TGTGCCAGCAGCTCCCCTTCCGGGAGTTACGAGCAGTACTTC.

A few counts support this clonotype. This chain links TRBV10-3 with TRBJ2-1; D might be TRBD1 (5 bases). Looked up from germline, CDR1 is ENHRY and CDR2 is SYGVKD. V shed 3 bases and J shed 4 bases, with 10 bases lying between them. The CDR3 runs to 14 residues. This CDR3 reads CAISELRGYNEQFF. CDR3 coding DNA: TGTGCCATCAGTGAACTTAGGGGTTACAATGAGCAGTTCTTC.

The gene calls are TRBV9 and TRBJ2-5; TRBD2 agrees at 8 bases. The germline V gene encodes CDR1 SGDLS and CDR2 YYNGEE. Trimming at V came to 4 bases and at J to 2 bases, leaving 4 bases not matched to a gene. CDR3 length: 14 residues. This chain's CDR3 is CASSIAGTQETQYF. The CDR3 DNA is TGTGCCAGCAGCATAGCGGGGACACAAGAGACCCAGTACTTC.

The V call is TRBV19, the J call TRBJ1-4; possibly TRBD1 for D (6 bases). The V end lost 7 bases, the J end lost 8 bases, and 20 bases lay between the germline ends. The CDR3 is 15 amino acids. Per germline, CDR1 LNHDA and CDR2 SQIVND (reference sequence). This chain's CDR3 is CASTEKQGWNEKLFF. The CDR3 DNA is TGTGCCAGTACCGAGAAACAGGGTTGGAACGAAAAACTGTTTTTT.

On this clonotype: A single base separates this from a much larger clone, so it may be a read error. The chain links TRBV29-1 to TRBJ2-7; 9 nucleotides agree with TRBD1. The junction had 19 bases not matched to a gene; V was cut back by 6 bases and J by 7 bases. Germline V gene data show CDR1 as SQVTM and CDR2 as ANQGSEA. This CDR3 comprises 16 residues. Here the CDR3 reads CSVKSPGQGSPREQYF. Here the CDR3 DNA reads TGCAGCGTCAAATCACCGGGACAGGGTTCTCCCCGGGAGCAGTACTTC.

This clonotype has only a few counts. The V gene is TRBV4-3, the J gene TRBJ2-2; D is unclear. CDR3 length: 13 amino acids. V was shortened by 0 bases and J by 6 bases, with 5 bases between the two germline ends. Per germline, CDR1 LGHNA and CDR2 YSLEER. For the CDR3, the DNA is TGCGCCAGCAGCCAAGAGGCTCCCGGGGAGCTGTTTTTT. Its translation: CASSQEAPGELFF.

This clonotype is termed medium-sized. This chain connects TRBV29-1 to TRBJ2-1; 10 bases fit TRBD2. Looked up from germline, CDR1 is SQVTM and CDR2 is ANQGSEA. V lost 7 bases to trimming and J lost 5 bases; unmatched junction nucleotides: 8. CDR3 length: 14 residues. The CDR3 coding sequence is TGCAGCGGACACGGGACTAGCGCGAACAATGAGCAGTTCTTC. This codes for CSGHGTSANNEQFF.

This chain joins TRBV25-1 and TRBJ1-1, with D tentatively TRBD1 (5 bases). The CDR3 consists of 16 residues. In germline, CDR1 is MGHDK, CDR2 SYGVNS. V was cut by 0 bases and J by 0 bases, with 11 bases left in between. DNA of the CDR3: TGTGCCAGCAGTGAATATTGGGTGACAGTGAACACTGAAGCTTTCTTT. Protein: CASSEYWVTVNTEAFF.

This clonotype is classed as medium-sized. The chain carries TRBV4-3 and TRBJ2-7, with TRBD1 as a possible D gene (7 bases). The germline V gene encodes CDR1 LGHNA and CDR2 YSLEER. With 0 bases removed from V and 4 bases from J, the gap between germline ends came to 13 bases. The CDR3 totals 15 residues. The CDR3 sequence: CASSQDSQGTYEQYF. Here the CDR3 DNA reads TGCGCCAGCAGCCAAGATTCACAGGGGACTTACGAGCAGTACTTC.

This clonotype is medium-sized. The V and J genes are TRBV7-2 and TRBJ1-2; a possible D gene is TRBD1 (6 bases). The CDR3 is made up of 14 amino acids. CDR1 is SGHTA, CDR2 FQGNSA, per germline. The V and J ends lost 4 bases and 4 bases respectively, with 13 bases between them. The CDR3 coding sequence is TGTGCCAGCAGCTCCGGTAGGGGGTTCTATGGCTACACCTTC. This encodes CASSSGRGFYGYTF.

This clonotype is judged medium-sized. The chain combines TRBV29-1 with TRBJ2-3, with D uncertain. Germline loops: CDR1 SQVTM, CDR2 ANQGSEA. This CDR3 is 12 amino acids long. Trimming removed 7 bases from V and 1 base from J, with 9 bases in between. CDR3 in DNA: TGCAGCGCCCGTACGGGCACAGATACGCAGTATTTT. It translates to CSARTGTDTQYF.

Note on this clonotype: Being one base from a much bigger clone, this may be a read error. The V and J genes are TRBV4-3 and TRBJ2-3, with a possible D match to TRBD2 (6 bases). Between the trimmed V and J ends, which lost 1 base and 2 bases, there was a span of 13 bases. From germline, CDR1 is LGHNA and CDR2 YSLEER. This CDR3 is 16 amino acids long. The CDR3 region has the DNA TGCGCCAGCAGCCAAGGCTCTAGCGCAGTCACAGATACGCAGTATTTT. Its translation: CASSQGSSAVTDTQYF.

By sample fraction, this clonotype is large. The chain is built from TRBV19 and TRBJ2-1, with D possibly matching TRBD1 (5 bases). V gave up 1 base and J gave up 8 bases, with 6 bases separating them. The CDR3 has 12 amino acids. The germline V gene has CDR1 LNHDA and CDR2 SQIVND (reference sequence). The DNA for the CDR3 is TGTGCCAGTAGTATAGCAGGGCATGAGCAGTTCTTC. Protein sequence: CASSIAGHEQFF.